This T cell receptor (beta chain) was sequenced for a study of identical twins' blood T cells. V lost 6 bases and J lost 3, with 12 bases in between. This CDR3 comprises 14 residues. CDR1 and CDR2 (germline): LNHDA, SQIVND (reference sequence). Three pairs of healthy female monozygous twins were the donors. Likely shared infections and vaccines: all three twin pairs were reared together. TCRdb itself ran the 5' RACE reads through MiXCR, one entry per CDR3 protein. The sample shows a few hundred thousand distinct CDR3 sequences, 25% to 35% of them seen only once. The TCR sequence derives from a woman between 18 and 50 years old in good health. Sequencing used PBMCs. The chain combines TRBV19 with TRBJ2-1; D is uncertain. The CDR3 here is CASRGSTRYNEQFF. The DNA of the CDR3 is TGTGCCAGTAGAGGTTCGACTCGCTACAATGAGCAGTTCTTC.